A single sample is the source of the 21 T cell receptor beta chains below, sequenced in a study of a mutant IDH1 vaccine in newly diagnosed glioma. TCRdb's copy holds only in-frame clones and misses some; the assay was immunoSEQ multiplex PCR. The data contain 45,000 to 70,000 clones, about 91% of them singletons. As for time point: baseline, week 1 (first vaccination visit). As to treatment: pre-vaccination baseline after standard-of-care therapy. Sequences were derived from PBMCs, sampled from a glioma patient treated with radiotherapy, temozolomide or both. Every receptor here comes from a man aged 50-59 years with glioma.

V and J are TRBV10-3 and TRBJ2-2, with D maybe TRBD2 (6 bases). This CDR3 comprises 14 residues. CDR1 and CDR2 (germline): ENHRY, SYGVKD. The ends were cut back, 3 bases at V and 6 bases at J, with 11 bases in the middle. CDR3 DNA: TGTGCCATCAGTGATGGGGACTTCTCCGGGGAGCTGTTTTTT. Protein: CAISDGDFSGELFF.

This rearrangement joins TRBV6-5 to TRBJ1-2; D possibly corresponds to TRBD1 (5 bases). With 0 bases removed from V and 6 bases from J, the gap between germline ends came to 14 bases. CDR1 is MNHEY and CDR2 is SVGAGI in the germline V gene. The CDR3 has 15 residues. The CDR3 loop reads CASSYSGGGGDGYTF. The CDR3 nucleotides read TGTGCCAGCAGTTACTCCGGCGGGGGGGGAGATGGCTACACCTTC.

The V gene is TRBV6-5, the J gene TRBJ1-2, with 8 nucleotides matching TRBD1. Germline trimming cut 6 bases from V and 7 bases from J; bases unmatched to any gene: 7. The CDR3 has 13 residues. Germline assignment: CDR1 MNHEY and CDR2 SVGAGI. CDR3 loop: CASRADRATGYTF. CDR3 bases: TGTGCCAGCAGGGCGGACAGGGCTACTGGCTACACCTTC.

This chain links TRBV29-1 with TRBJ2-7; perhaps TRBD2 as D (5 bases). CDR1 and CDR2 from the germline V gene are SQVTM and ANQGSEA. Trimming left V 4 bases short and J 3 bases short, with 10 bases between. This CDR3 contains 12 residues. As DNA, the CDR3 is TGCAGCGTTGGAGGGATTGGCTACGAGCAGTACTTC. Translating it yields CSVGGIGYEQYF.

The rearrangement links TRBV30 to TRBJ2-3; D gene ambiguous. The CDR3 totals 13 residues. The V end lost 3 bases, the J end lost 3 bases, and 10 bases lay between the germline ends. Germline assignment: CDR1 GTSNPN and CDR2 SVGIG (reference sequence). The CDR3 is CAWRVSWTDTQYF. The CDR3 coding sequence is TGTGCCTGGAGGGTGTCCTGGACAGATACGCAGTATTTT.

The J gene is TRBJ2-2, the V gene TRBV2; D might be TRBD2 (5 bases). The CDR3 totals 14 residues. Between the trimmed V and J ends, which lost 5 bases and 2 bases, there was a span of 9 bases. Germline-derived CDR1 and CDR2 are SNHLY and FYNNEI. CDR3 sequence: CASSWEPNTGELFF. In DNA, the CDR3 is TGTGCCAGCAGTTGGGAGCCCAACACCGGGGAGCTGTTTTTT.

The CDR3: CASSPFDSGGLNTGELFF. Here the CDR3 DNA reads TGCGCCAGCAGCCCGTTTGATAGCGGGGGGCTCAACACCGGGGAGCTGTTTTTT. The chain combines TRBV5-1 with TRBJ2-2; 10 bases are shared with TRBD2. CDR1 is SGHRS, CDR2 YFSETQ, per germline. Trimming cost V 4 bases and J 2 bases; bases outside gene matches: 11. The CDR3 has 18 amino acids.

The V gene is TRBV5-5, the J gene TRBJ1-1, with D perhaps matching TRBD1 (6 bases). The CDR3 loop spans 14 amino acids. Looked up from germline, CDR1 is SGHKS and CDR2 is YYEKEE (reference sequence). The V gene lost 1 base and the J gene lost 3 bases, with 10 bases spanning the gap. The DNA for the CDR3 is TGTGCCAGCAGCTTGTCACAGGGACACACTGAAGCTTTCTTT. Translated, it gives CASSLSQGHTEAFF.

Worth noting for this clone: This sample includes further DNA sequences coding for the same CDR3. V and J are TRBV18 and TRBJ2-7; 10 nucleotides line up with TRBD2. The CDR3 sequence is 15 residues long. Germline assignment: CDR1 KGHSH and CDR2 LQKENI. The V and J ends lost 3 bases and 2 bases, in that order; junction bases with no gene match: 4. In DNA form, the CDR3 reads TGTGCCAGCTCACCCCGCACTAGCGGGGCCTACGAGCAGTACTTC. Its translation: CASSPRTSGAYEQYF.

The rearrangement joins TRBV2 to TRBJ2-7; 8 positions match TRBD1. V lost 7 bases to trimming and J lost 5 bases; unmatched junction nucleotides: 4. Germline assignment: CDR1 SNHLY and CDR2 FYNNEI. The CDR3 totals 12 residues. The CDR3 DNA reads as TGTGCCAGCAAGGGACAGGATAACGAGCAGTACTTC. It translates to CASKGQDNEQYF.

This sequence joins TRBV10-2 and TRBJ2-2; no clear D gene. There are 13 residues in the CDR3. V was pared by 6 bases and J by 0 bases, with 5 bases between. Per germline, CDR1 WSHSY and CDR2 SAAADI. CDR3 protein: CASRSSNTGELFF. CDR3 in DNA: TGCGCCAGCAGGAGTTCGAACACCGGGGAGCTGTTTTTT.

The chain carries TRBV19 and TRBJ1-2; 8 nucleotides agree with TRBD1. J gave up 4 bases and V 5 bases, and 9 bases lay outside the gene matches. Germline CDR1 LNHDA, CDR2 SQIVND (reference sequence). This CDR3 is 15 amino acids long. Here the CDR3 reads CASSPTGVESYGYTF. DNA for the CDR3: TGTGCCAGTAGTCCGACAGGGGTGGAGAGCTATGGCTACACCTTC.

The chain is built from TRBV29-1 and TRBJ2-7; 11 bases line up with TRBD2. V trimming: 1 base; J trimming: 6 bases; junction bases outside the gene matches: 11. The CDR3 sequence is 16 residues long. Per the germline V gene, CDR1 is SQVTM and CDR2 is ANQGSEA. The CDR3 here is CSVEVLTSGTLSEQYF. The CDR3 DNA follows: TGCAGCGTTGAAGTGTTGACTAGCGGGACCCTAAGCGAGCAGTACTTC.

The chain is built from TRBV6-5 and TRBJ2-2; D not certain. The length of the CDR3 is 16 residues. Trimming removed 2 bases at V and 1 base at J, with 11 bases between. CDR1 and CDR2 (germline): MNHEY, SVGAGI. CDR3: CASSYRPQGNTGELFF. The CDR3 region has the DNA TGTGCCAGCAGTTACCGTCCACAAGGGAACACCGGGGAGCTGTTTTTT.

The J gene is TRBJ2-7, the V gene TRBV6-1, with 7 bases fitting TRBD2. CDR3 length: 16 residues. The ends lost 3 bases at V and 6 bases at J; junction bases unmatched: 14. Germline-derived CDR1 and CDR2 are MNHNS and SASEGT. The DNA for the CDR3 is TGTGCCAGCAGTGAGTTAGGGCCTTCCCGCGGGGGCGAGCAGTACTTC. Translation gives CASSELGPSRGGEQYF.

This rearrangement joins TRBV7-3 to TRBJ2-3; a possible D gene is TRBD2 (7 bases). Germline values: CDR1 SGHTA, CDR2 FQGTGA. This CDR3 region has 14 residues. V lost 1 base to trimming and J lost 5 bases, with 10 bases between them. This CDR3 is CASSLSGGRDTQYF. The CDR3 DNA reads as TGTGCCAGCAGCTTAAGCGGGGGCAGAGATACGCAGTATTTT. The full variable domain, in which reference TRBV7-3 and TRBJ2-3 provide the parts outside the CDR3, is GAGVSQTPSNKVTEKGKYVELRCDPISGHTALYWYRQSLGQGPEFLIYFQGTGAADDSGLPNDRFFAVRPEGSVSTLKIQRTERGDSAVYLCASSLSGGRDTQYFGPGTRLTVL.

CDR3 amino acids: CASSYGGGNTEAFF. The DNA for the CDR3 is TGTGCCAGCAGTTACGGTGGGGGGAATACTGAAGCTTTCTTT. The gene calls are TRBV27 and TRBJ1-1, with TRBD1 as a possible D gene (5 bases). V dropped 4 bases and J dropped 5 bases, with 14 bases sitting between them. The CDR3 covers 14 residues. Germline V lookup: CDR1 MNHEY, CDR2 SMNVEV (reference sequence).

This chain links TRBV25-1 with TRBJ1-2; 9 nucleotides line up with TRBD1. This CDR3 is built from 16 residues. The V segment lost 2 bases and the J segment 6 bases; nucleotides outside the gene matches: 10. Per the germline V gene, CDR1 is MGHDK and CDR2 is SYGVNS. The CDR3 protein is CASSEGQGRGRDGYTF. The CDR3 DNA is TGTGCCAGCAGTGAAGGACAGGGGAGGGGACGGGATGGCTACACCTTC.

The chain uses TRBV5-1 and TRBJ2-1; 8 nucleotides agree with TRBD1. Germline V CDR1 and CDR2: SGHRS, YFSETQ. The CDR3 is 15 residues long. The junction had 11 bases not matched to a gene; V was cut back by 9 bases and J by 3 bases. The CDR3: CANTFSGGDYNEQFF. The DNA for the CDR3 is TGCGCCAACACTTTCTCAGGGGGCGACTACAATGAGCAGTTCTTC.

The chain combines TRBV18 with TRBJ2-7, with D perhaps TRBD1 (5 bases). Between the trimmed V and J ends, which lost 2 bases and 0 bases, there was a span of 8 bases. The CDR3 runs 14 residues. Germline CDR1 and CDR2: KGHSH and LQKENI. The CDR3 bases are TGTGCCAGCTCACCAGCAGGGAACTCCTACGAGCAGTACTTC. Protein product: CASSPAGNSYEQYF.

This chain uses TRBV19 with TRBJ1-2; D may be TRBD1 (5 bases). Germline V gene data show CDR1 as LNHDA and CDR2 as SQIVND (reference sequence). CDR3 length: 14 amino acids. Trimming removed 3 bases from V and 8 bases from J, with 16 bases in between. CDR3 amino acids: CASSISHRSGGYTF. The CDR3 nucleotides read TGTGCCAGTAGTATCTCACACAGGTCAGGCGGCTACACCTTC.